The entry below describes one T cell receptor (beta chain). The data were taken from a study of blood T cell repertoires in COVID-19. Profiling relied on immunoSEQ multiplex PCR, and the TCRdb table lists in-frame clones only, not all of them. The sample has 95,000 to 100,000 clones; roughly 90% are singletons. V shed 0 bases and J shed 1 base, with 12 bases lying between them. The CDR3 is made up of 16 amino acids. Germline V gene data show CDR1 as MNHNY and CDR2 as SVGAGI (reference sequence). The J gene is TRBJ1-1, the V gene TRBV6-6; tentatively, D is TRBD1 (5 bases). This sequence originates from a human donor with COVID-19, enrolled during active disease. The donor label of this sample is uncertain. The material sequenced was peripheral blood. The CDR3 region has the DNA TGTGCCAGCAGTTACTCCCCAGGGATACAGAACACTGAAGCTTTCTTT. Encoded protein: CASSYSPGIQNTEAFF.